A single T cell receptor (beta chain) is shown here with its context. The V segment lost 4 bases and the J segment 10 bases; nucleotides outside the gene matches: 5. The CDR3 contains 14 residues. Germline lookup yields CDR1 MDHEN and CDR2 SYDVKM. TCRdb keeps only in-frame clones here, not all; method: immunoSEQ multiplex PCR. The sample lists some 140,000 clones; over 85% were seen once. These data come from a study of control samples from healthy donors and cancer patients. The TCR was taken from a man aged 25-40 years in good health. J is TRBJ2-1 and V is TRBV28; 12 nucleotides agree with TRBD2. The specimen sequenced was blood. CDR3 nucleotide sequence: TGTGCCAGCAGTTCAGGACTAGCGGGAAAAGAGCAGTTCTTC. Protein: CASSSGLAGKEQFF.